This TCR beta chain emerged from a study of response to subunit inactivated influenza vaccine. V lost 5 bases, J lost 2 bases, and 12 bases lay in between. CDR3 length: 15 amino acids. The sample holds a few counts of this clonotype. Its antigen is not known. TCRdb reprocessed the RT-PCR reads via MiXCR and lists one record per CDR3 protein. The sample contains roughly 650,000 distinct CDR3 sequences, around 13% of which appear only once. The study, taken as a whole, reports: Only a handful of new T cells, the authors suggested, are recruited with each seasonal influenza vaccination.

This sample comprised PBMCs from blood, obtained about 14 days before vaccination. The TCR sequence derives from a middle-aged man who received an inactivated influenza vaccine. This sequence joins TRBV12-3 or TRBV12-4 and TRBJ2-2; D may correspond to TRBD1 or TRBD2 (5 bases each). The CDR3 reads CASSASGGNTGELFF. The CDR3 DNA is TGTGCCAGCAGTGCCAGTGGGGGTAACACCGGGGAGCTGTTTTTT.